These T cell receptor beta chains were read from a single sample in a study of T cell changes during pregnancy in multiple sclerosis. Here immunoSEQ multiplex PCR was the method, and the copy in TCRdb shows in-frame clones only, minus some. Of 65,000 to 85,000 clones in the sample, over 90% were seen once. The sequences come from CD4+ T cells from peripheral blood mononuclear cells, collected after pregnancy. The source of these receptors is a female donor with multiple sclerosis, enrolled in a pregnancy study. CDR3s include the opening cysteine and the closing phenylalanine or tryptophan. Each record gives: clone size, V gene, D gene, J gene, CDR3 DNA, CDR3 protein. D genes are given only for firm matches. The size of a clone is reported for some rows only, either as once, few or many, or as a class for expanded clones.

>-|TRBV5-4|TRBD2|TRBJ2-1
TGTGCCAGCAGTCCCGGGGGGGGGAGCTCCTACAATGAGCAGTTCTTC
CASSPGGGSSYNEQFF
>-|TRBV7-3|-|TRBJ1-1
TGTGCCAGCAGCCCAGCGGGGAACACTGAAGCTTTCTTT
CASSPAGNTEAFF
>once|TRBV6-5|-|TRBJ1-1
TGTGCCAGCAGTTACTCATCATTGGGGCAGGAAGCTTTCTTT
CASSYSSLGQEAFF
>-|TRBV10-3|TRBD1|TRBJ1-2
TGTGCCATCGGGGGGACAGCCTATGGCTACACCTTC
CAIGGTAYGYTF
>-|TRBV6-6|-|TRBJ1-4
TGTGCCAGCAGTTCCCTCCTTGAAAAACTGTTTTTT
CASSSLLEKLFF
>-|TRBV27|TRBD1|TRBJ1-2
TGTGCCAGCAGCCCCCTTTATAAGACAGGGAGTATTTCCTATGGCTACACCTTC
CASSPLYKTGSISYGYTF
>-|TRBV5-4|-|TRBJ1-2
TGTGCCAGCAGCCCCGGGACACCCATCGGGGGGGGCTACACCTTC
CASSPGTPIGGGYTF
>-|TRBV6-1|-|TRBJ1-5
TGTGCCAGCAGTGACCCTGACAGGAGGCGCAATCAGCCCCAGCATTTT
CASSDPDRRRNQPQHF
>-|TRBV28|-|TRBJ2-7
TGTGCCAGCAGCATTTGGACAGCGATCCCCTACGAGCAGTACTTC
CASSIWTAIPYEQYF
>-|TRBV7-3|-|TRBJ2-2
TGTGCCAGCAGCTTAAGCAGCAGGGGTGGCACCGGGGAGCTGTTTTTT
CASSLSSRGGTGELFF
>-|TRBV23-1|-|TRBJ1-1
TGCGCCAGCAGTCAATCGAGGGAGCTGGGGAAAACCATGAACACTGAAGCTTTCTTT
CASSQSRELGKTMNTEAFF
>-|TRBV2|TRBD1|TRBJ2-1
TGTGCCAGCAGAACCGGGACAGGTTACAATGAGCAGTTCTTC
CASRTGTGYNEQFF
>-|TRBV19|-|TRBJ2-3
TGTGCCAGTAGTATAGCCGGAGGGGTGGGCACAGATACGCAGTATTTT
CASSIAGGVGTDTQYF
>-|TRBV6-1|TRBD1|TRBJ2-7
TGTGCCAGCAGTGGGACAGGGGGCGTAAACGAGCAGTACTTC
CASSGTGGVNEQYF
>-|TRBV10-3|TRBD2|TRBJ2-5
TGTGCCATCAGTACTAGCGTAGAGACCCAGTACTTC
CAISTSVETQYF
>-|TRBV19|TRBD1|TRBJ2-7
TGTGCCAGTAGTAGGGGACAGGGTGGCCCCTACGAGCAGTACTTC
CASSRGQGGPYEQYF
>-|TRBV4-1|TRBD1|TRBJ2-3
TGCGCCAGCAGCCAGAGACAGGGTAGCACAGATACGCAGTATTTT
CASSQRQGSTDTQYF
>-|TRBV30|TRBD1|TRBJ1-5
TGTGCCTGGAGCCTACAAGGGACAGGGAATCAGCCCCAGCATTTT
CAWSLQGTGNQPQHF
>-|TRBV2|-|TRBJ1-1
TGTGCCAGCAGTGGGGGGAGGGTAGCTTTCTTT
CASSGGRVAFF
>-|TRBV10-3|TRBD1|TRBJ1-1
TGTGCCATCAGTGGGCCGGGACAGGGGGCTGAAGGGGACACTGAAGCTTTCTTT
CAISGPGQGAEGDTEAFF
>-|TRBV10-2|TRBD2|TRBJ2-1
TGCGCCAGCAGTGAGCCCCCGGGACTAGGGTCGAAGAATGAGCAGTTCTTC
CASSEPPGLGSKNEQFF
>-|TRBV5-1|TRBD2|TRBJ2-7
TGCGCCAGCAGCTTGGAGGTGGGGGGGACCTACGAGCAGTACTTC
CASSLEVGGTYEQYF
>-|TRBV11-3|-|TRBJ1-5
TGTGCCAGCAGCCGTCCCCCGCGACGAGGCCAGCCCCAGCATTTT
CASSRPPRRGQPQHF
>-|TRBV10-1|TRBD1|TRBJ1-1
TGCGCCAGCAGTGTTAACAGGGGAAAGAACACTGAAGCTTTCTTT
CASSVNRGKNTEAFF
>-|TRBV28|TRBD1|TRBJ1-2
TGTGCCAGCAGCCGGACAGGGGGCCTCGGGGACACCTTC
CASSRTGGLGDTF
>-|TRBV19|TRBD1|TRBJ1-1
TGTGCCAGTAGTCATTGGGGACAGCCGAACACTGAAGCTTTCTTT
CASSHWGQPNTEAFF
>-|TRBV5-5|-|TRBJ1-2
TGTGCCAGCAGCTTGGCCTGGAGGGGCTACACCTTC
CASSLAWRGYTF
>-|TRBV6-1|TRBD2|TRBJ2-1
TGTGCCAGCAGTGAAGTGGGGGGGAGCTCCTACAATGAGCAGTTCTTC
CASSEVGGSSYNEQFF
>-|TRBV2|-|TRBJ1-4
TGTGCCAGCAGTTCAGGGGTATTCACTAATGAAAAACTGTTTTTT
CASSSGVFTNEKLFF
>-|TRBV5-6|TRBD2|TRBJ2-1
TGTGCCAGCAGCTCCCCGGGACTAGCGGCGGTAAATGAGCAGTTCTTC
CASSSPGLAAVNEQFF
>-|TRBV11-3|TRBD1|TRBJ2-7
TGTGCCAGCAGCTTAGGGGCAGGGGGCGAGCAGTACTTC
CASSLGAGGEQYF
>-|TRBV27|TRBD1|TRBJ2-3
TGTGCCAGCAGCACGGGACAGGGAACGGTAGATACGCAGTATTTT
CASSTGQGTVDTQYF
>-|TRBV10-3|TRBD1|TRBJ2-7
TGTGCCATCAGTGAGATGGGACAGGGCCCCTACGAGCAGTACTTC
CAISEMGQGPYEQYF
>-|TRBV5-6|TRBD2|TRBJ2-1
TGTGCCAGCAGCCGTACTAGCGGGAGACCGTTCTTC
CASSRTSGRPFF
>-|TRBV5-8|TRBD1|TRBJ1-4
TGTGCCAGCAGCTTGGGACAGGGGGTCACAACTAATGAAAAACTGTTTTTT
CASSLGQGVTTNEKLFF
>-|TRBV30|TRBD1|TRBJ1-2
TGTGCCTACCCCCGACAGGGGACAAGCGGCTACACCTTC
CAYPRQGTSGYTF
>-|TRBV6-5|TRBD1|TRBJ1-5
TGTGCCAGCAACCCCTACAGGGGCGTCCAGCCCCAGCATTTT
CASNPYRGVQPQHF
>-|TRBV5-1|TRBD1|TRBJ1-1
TGCGCCAGCAGCTCGTTGGACAGGGAGAACACTGAAGCTTTCTTT
CASSSLDRENTEAFF
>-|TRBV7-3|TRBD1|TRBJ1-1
TGTGCCAGCAGCTTAACCGGGACAGAAACTGAAGCTTTCTTT
CASSLTGTETEAFF
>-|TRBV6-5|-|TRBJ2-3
TGTGCCACCTGGGGAGTCACAGATACGCAGTATTTT
CATWGVTDTQYF
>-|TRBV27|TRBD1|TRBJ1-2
TGTGCCAGCAGTTTATCGGGACAGGGTTCCTATGGCTACACCTTC
CASSLSGQGSYGYTF
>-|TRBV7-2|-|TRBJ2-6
TGTGCCAGCAGCTTAACTGGCGGAAGCTCTGGGGCCAACGTCCTGACTTTC
CASSLTGGSSGANVLTF
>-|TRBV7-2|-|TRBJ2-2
TGTGCCAGCAGACCGGACACCACGAACACCGGGGAGCTGTTTTTT
CASRPDTTNTGELFF
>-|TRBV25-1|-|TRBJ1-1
TGTGCCAGCAGCGGGGGGGTAGGGGGAACGGGGGCTTTCTTT
CASSGGVGGTGAFF
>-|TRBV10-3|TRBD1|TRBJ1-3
TGTGCCATCAGTGAGTCTGGACAGGGGACGTTAACTGGAAACACCATATATTTT
CAISESGQGTLTGNTIYF
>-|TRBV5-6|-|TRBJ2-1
TGTGCCAGCAGCGCAACCGGGACACTTTACAATGAGCAGTTCTTC
CASSATGTLYNEQFF
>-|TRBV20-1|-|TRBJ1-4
TGCAGTGCTCAAATCAATGAAAAACTGTTTTTT
CSAQINEKLFF
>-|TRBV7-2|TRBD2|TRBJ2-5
TGTGCCAGCAGCGCGTGGACTAGCGCTACCGAGACCCAGTACTTC
CASSAWTSATETQYF
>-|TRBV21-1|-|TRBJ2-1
TGTGCCAGCAGCAATGAGGTTAGCTCCTACAATGAGCAGTTCTTC
CASSNEVSSYNEQFF
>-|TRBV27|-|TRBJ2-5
TGTGCCAGCAGACCGGAGACGGGGGGCCAGGAGACCCAGTACTTC
CASRPETGGQETQYF
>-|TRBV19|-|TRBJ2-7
TGTGCCAGTAGTATTGGGAGTAGCCGCGGCTACGAGCAGTACTTC
CASSIGSSRGYEQYF
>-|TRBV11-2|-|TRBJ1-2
TGTGCCAGCAGCCTCCCAGGGAGGGACTATGGCTACACCTTC
CASSLPGRDYGYTF
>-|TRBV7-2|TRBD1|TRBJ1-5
TGTGCCAGCAGCTTACGACAGGGGGGCAATCAGCCCCAGCATTTT
CASSLRQGGNQPQHF
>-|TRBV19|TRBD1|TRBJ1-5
TGTGCCAGTAGTTCGCCGGGACAGGGTACCAATTTGGCCCAGCATTTT
CASSSPGQGTNLAQHF